The 30 T cell receptor beta chains in this list originate from one sample, sequenced in a study of cytomegalovirus exposure and HLA in healthy donors. Vbeta (60) and Jbeta (13) primers were used in the PCR. Assay: immunoSEQ multiplex PCR; the TCRdb copy retains only in-frame clones and omits some. This table holds some 140,000 clones, roughly four fifths found once. Source material: PBMCs. These receptors all come from a female donor in good health and CMV-seropositive.

This chain connects TRBV27 to TRBJ2-3, with 11 bases aligning to TRBD2. This CDR3 contains 16 residues. From germline, CDR1 is MNHEY and CDR2 SMNVEV (reference sequence). Germline trimming cut 4 bases from V and 4 bases from J; bases unmatched to any gene: 7. CDR3 DNA: TGTGCCAGCAGTTCCCTGGGACTAGCGGCAGCAGATACGCAGTATTTT. Translated, it gives CASSSLGLAAADTQYF.

This clone is a singleton in its sample. The chain links TRBV27 to TRBJ2-7; 11 nucleotides agree with TRBD1. There are 15 residues in the CDR3. CDR1 MNHEY and CDR2 SMNVEV come from the germline V gene (reference sequence). V trimming: 4 bases; J trimming: 1 base; junction bases outside the gene matches: 3. The CDR3 DNA is TGTGCCAGCAGTTCGCGGGACAGGGGGTCCTACGAGCAGTACTTC. This sequence encodes CASSSRDRGSYEQYF.

The chain is built from TRBV7-8 and TRBJ1-3; 8 bases map to TRBD1. CDR3 length: 17 residues. CDR1 SGHVS and CDR2 FQNEAQ come from the germline V gene. J lost 4 bases, V lost 3 bases, and 11 bases had no gene match. For the CDR3, the DNA is TGTGCCAGCAGCTTGTTGCGTCAGGGGGCGGGAGGAAACACCATATATTTT. Translation: CASSLLRQGAGGNTIYF.

The genes are TRBV6-1 and TRBJ1-6, with TRBD1 identical over 7 bases. The CDR3 covers 15 residues. J lost 8 bases, V lost 4 bases, and 8 bases had no gene match. Germline CDR1 MNHNS, CDR2 SASEGT. The CDR3: CASSGLTGRDSPLHF. For the CDR3, the DNA is TGTGCCAGCAGTGGTCTGACAGGGCGGGATTCACCCCTCCACTTT.

This sequence joins TRBV27 and TRBJ2-5, with unresolved D. The closer fit of TRBJ2-7 to the DNA end suggests the J call may be wrong. The germline V gene has CDR1 MNHEY and CDR2 SMNVEV (reference sequence). This CDR3 region has 13 residues. This CDR3 is CASSRDWSYEQYF. The CDR3 DNA reads TGTGCCAGCAGCCGAGATTGGTCCTACGAGCAGTACTTC.

The genes are TRBV7-9 and TRBJ2-7, with TRBD1 matching 9 bases. In germline, CDR1 is SEHNR, CDR2 FQNEAQ (reference sequence). This CDR3 comprises 15 residues. Germline trimming cut 5 bases from V and 3 bases from J; bases unmatched to any gene: 8. CDR3 residues: CASSLPQGASYEQYF. The CDR3 DNA follows: TGTGCCAGCAGCCTACCACAGGGGGCGAGCTACGAGCAGTACTTC. The full variable domain, in which reference TRBV7-9 and TRBJ2-7 provide the parts outside the CDR3, is DTGVSQNPRHKITKRGQNVTFRCDPISEHNRLYWYRQTLGQGPEFLTYFQNEAQLEKSRLLSDRFSAERPKGSFSTLEIQRTEQGDSAMYLCASSLPQGASYEQYFGPGTRLTVT.

The chain employs TRBV5-1 and TRBJ2-7; TRBD2 matches at 13 bases. CDR1 and CDR2 from the germline V gene are SGHRS and YFSETQ. With V trimmed by 4 bases and J by 7 bases, 11 bases remained unmatched. CDR3 length: 16 amino acids. CDR3 sequence (DNA): TGCGCCAGCAGCAACGAACTAGCGGGGGGGCCTCGAGAGCAGTACTTC. Encoded protein: CASSNELAGGPREQYF. Using reference TRBV5-1 and TRBJ2-7 for the parts outside the CDR3, the full variable domain is KAGVTQTPRYLIKTRGQQVTLSCSPISGHRSVSWYQQTPGQGLQFLFEYFSETQRNKGNFPGRFSGRQFSNSRSEMNVSTLELGDSALYLCASSNELAGGPREQYFGPGTRLTVT.

This sequence joins TRBV2 and TRBJ2-1; 10 bases are a match to TRBD2. CDR1 and CDR2 from the germline V gene are SNHLY and FYNNEI. V gave up 3 bases and J gave up 6 bases; unmatched junction bases: 5. The CDR3 is 15 residues long. Written as DNA, the CDR3 is TGTGCCAGCAGTGAGGACAGCGGGGGGGCCAATGAGCAGTTCTTC. Protein product: CASSEDSGGANEQFF.

As DNA, the CDR3 is TGTGCCACCCGGACTAGCAGCTCCTCCTCCTACGAGCAGTACTTC. This translates into CATRTSSSSSYEQYF. The chain has TRBV10-3 and TRBJ2-7; TRBD2 agrees at 8 bases. Trimming removed 10 bases from V and 0 bases from J; junction bases left unmatched: 11. The CDR3 runs to 15 residues. Germline CDR1 and CDR2: ENHRY and SYGVKD.

This chain uses TRBV29-1 with TRBJ2-7, with D possibly being TRBD2 (6 bases). Trimming removed 6 bases from V and 2 bases from J, with 17 bases in between. The CDR3 has 14 amino acids. Per germline, CDR1 SQVTM and CDR2 ANQGSEA. The CDR3 sequence: CSVRGGSSTYEQYF. CDR3 DNA: TGCAGCGTGCGGGGAGGCAGTTCCACCTACGAGCAGTACTTC.

This chain joins TRBV19 and TRBJ2-3; D uncertain. Germline assignment: CDR1 LNHDA and CDR2 SQIVND (reference sequence). There are 14 residues in the CDR3. V lost 5 bases and J 0 bases, leaving 9 bases between the germline ends. The CDR3 reads CASSPSSSTDTQYF. Here the CDR3 DNA reads TGTGCCAGTAGTCCGTCCTCTAGCACAGATACGCAGTATTTT.

The chain joins TRBV19 to TRBJ2-6; no clear D gene. CDR1 LNHDA and CDR2 SQIVND come from the germline V gene (reference sequence). The V end was cut by 10 bases, the J end by 1 base, with 14 bases between. The CDR3 contains 15 residues. The CDR3 sequence: CATGISTSGANVLTF. CDR3 nucleotide sequence: TGTGCCACTGGCATCTCGACATCTGGGGCCAACGTCCTGACTTTC. The whole variable domain, filled in from reference TRBV19 and TRBJ2-6, reads DGGITQSPKYLFRKEGQNVTLSCEQNLNHDAMYWYRQDPGQGLRLIYYSQIVNDFQKGDIAEGYSVSREKKESFPLTVTSAQKNPTAFYLCATGISTSGANVLTFGAGSRLTVL.

V gene TRBV2 combines with J gene TRBJ2-1; 10 bases match TRBD2. Germline loops: CDR1 SNHLY, CDR2 FYNNEI. The CDR3 is made up of 18 amino acids. Germline trimming cut 3 bases from V and 5 bases from J; bases unmatched to any gene: 13. The CDR3 sequence: CASSETTGQLAGNNEQFF. The CDR3 region has the DNA TGTGCCAGCAGTGAGACGACAGGCCAACTAGCGGGGAACAATGAGCAGTTCTTC.

The chain carries TRBV4-2 and TRBJ2-3; 8 bases line up with TRBD2. This CDR3 is 18 amino acids long. The V gene's germline CDR1 is LGHNA and CDR2 YNFKEQ. The ends lost 2 bases at V and 0 bases at J; junction bases unmatched: 10. The DNA of the CDR3 is TGTGCCAGCAGCCAACCCCGGGGTAGCGGGGCTAGCACAGATACGCAGTATTTT. It is translated as CASSQPRGSGASTDTQYF.

This clone was recorded once. The chain has TRBV11-2 and TRBJ2-1; D perhaps matches TRBD2 (7 bases). Germline lookup yields CDR1 SGHAT and CDR2 FQNNGV. V was trimmed by 6 bases and J by 5 bases, leaving 17 bases between them. There are 15 residues in the CDR3. The CDR3 protein is CASSSLGGGDNEQFF. CDR3 nucleotides: TGTGCCAGCAGTAGTCTAGGGGGGGGCGACAATGAGCAGTTCTTC.

The V call is TRBV6-1, the J call TRBJ2-7; TRBD1 matches 12 bases. V lost 8 bases, J lost 4 bases, and 6 bases stayed unmatched. This CDR3 is 14 amino acids long. Germline V gene data show CDR1 as MNHNS and CDR2 as SASEGT. The chain's CDR3 is CASGPGQGAYEQYF. The CDR3 DNA reads TGTGCCAGCGGGCCGGGACAGGGGGCGTACGAGCAGTACTTC.

The chain employs TRBV6-1 and TRBJ2-1, with D perhaps matching TRBD2 (5 bases). Trimming stripped 2 bases from V and 12 bases from J, with 11 bases between. Germline values: CDR1 MNHNS, CDR2 SASEGT. This CDR3 has 12 amino acids. The CDR3 DNA reads as TGTGCCAGCAGTGAAAGGGCTAGCTGGCAGTTCTTC. Translating it yields CASSERASWQFF.

CDR3 DNA: TGTGCCAGCAGCCGATCCCCCATACCCGGGACTAGCGGGAACACCGGGGAGCTGTTTTTT. It codes for CASSRSPIPGTSGNTGELFF. This sequence joins TRBV5-4 and TRBJ2-2, with TRBD2 matching 11 bases. Germline loops: CDR1 SGHNT, CDR2 YYREEE (reference sequence). The J segment lost 1 base and the V segment lost 4 bases, leaving 15 bases of the junction unmatched. The CDR3 covers 20 residues.

This clone was detected only a few times. The chain carries TRBV13 and TRBJ2-7; D not certain. Per germline, CDR1 PRHDT and CDR2 FYEKMQ (reference sequence). This CDR3 comprises 12 residues. The V end lost 0 bases, the J end lost 4 bases, and 4 bases lay between the germline ends. The DNA of the CDR3 is TGTGCCAGCAGCTTAGGATCGTACGAGCAGTACTTC. Amino acids: CASSLGSYEQYF.

The gene calls are TRBV18 and TRBJ1-3, with 7 bases lining up with TRBD1. The CDR3 runs to 14 residues. Unmatched junction bases numbered 3, after V lost 3 bases and J lost 4 bases. Germline V gene sequence: CDR1 KGHSH, CDR2 LQKENI. Written as DNA, the CDR3 is TGTGCCAGCTCACCTGGGACAGCCGGAAACACCATATATTTT. Translated: CASSPGTAGNTIYF.

V is TRBV2 and J is TRBJ2-7; TRBD1 agrees at 7 bases. Germline CDR1 SNHLY, CDR2 FYNNEI. The V gene end was trimmed by 5 bases and the J gene end by 0 bases; junction bases not matched to a gene: 7. The CDR3 totals 15 residues. The CDR3 region is CASSRWTGSSYEQYF. CDR3 sequence (DNA): TGTGCCAGCAGTCGATGGACAGGTAGCTCCTACGAGCAGTACTTC.

V gene TRBV7-9 combines with J gene TRBJ2-7; D possibly corresponds to TRBD2 (6 bases). Trimming removed 6 bases from V and 6 bases from J, with 12 bases in between. CDR3 size: 12 residues. Germline loops: CDR1 SEHNR, CDR2 FQNEAQ (reference sequence). This CDR3 is CASRSRGGEQYF. DNA of the CDR3: TGTGCCAGCAGGTCTCGGGGAGGCGAGCAGTACTTC.

The CDR3 loop is CASSEANQPQHF. DNA of the CDR3: TGTGCCAGCAGTGAGGCCAATCAGCCCCAGCATTTT. The chain recombines TRBV27 with TRBJ1-5; D is unresolved. V lost 5 bases and J lost 3, with 5 bases in between. CDR1 and CDR2 (germline): MNHEY, SMNVEV (reference sequence). The CDR3 length is 12 residues.

The CDR3 sequence is CASSPPGLAGSTDTQYF. CDR3 DNA sequence: TGTGCCAGCTCACCACCGGGACTAGCGGGCAGCACAGATACGCAGTATTTT. This chain links TRBV18 with TRBJ2-3; 12 bases agree with TRBD2. The CDR3 length is 17 residues. Germline trimming cut 0 bases from V and 0 bases from J; bases unmatched to any gene: 1. The germline CDR1 and CDR2 sequences are KGHSH and LQKENI. Full variable domain (outside the CDR3, taken from reference TRBV18 and TRBJ2-3): NAGVMQNPRHLVRRRGQEARLRCSPMKGHSHVYWYRQLPEEGLKFMVYLQKENIIDESGMPKERFSAEFPKEGPSILRIQQVVRGDSAAYFCASSPPGLAGSTDTQYFGPGTRLTVL.

The gene calls are TRBV2 and TRBJ2-3; 8 nucleotides match TRBD2. V dropped 0 bases and J dropped 4; count of bases not matched to a gene: 3. This CDR3 comprises 15 residues. Germline CDR1 SNHLY, CDR2 FYNNEI. The CDR3 DNA sequence: TGTGCCAGCAGTGAAGCAGGACTAGCCCCAGATACGCAGTATTTT. Its translation is CASSEAGLAPDTQYF.

The CDR3 sequence is CASSDGTSYNSPLHF. CDR3 bases: TGTGCCAGCAGTGATGGGACATCCTATAATTCACCCCTCCACTTT. V usage is TRBV6-1 and J usage is TRBJ1-6; TRBD1 might be the D (6 bases). Trimming removed 3 bases from V and 1 base from J, with 7 bases in between. Germline V CDR1 and CDR2: MNHNS, SASEGT. The CDR3 has 15 amino acids.

This chain connects TRBV29-1 to TRBJ1-4; D is unresolved. CDR1 is SQVTM, CDR2 ANQGSEA, per germline. Trimming took off 2 bases at V and 8 bases at J, with 12 bases between the two ends. The length of the CDR3 is 13 residues. CDR3 amino acids: CSVELGDQEKLFF. In nucleotides, the CDR3 is TGCAGCGTTGAATTGGGAGATCAGGAAAAACTGTTTTTT.

The sample holds one count of this clone. The J gene is TRBJ1-3, the V gene TRBV19; D gene ambiguous. The CDR3 has 12 amino acids. Germline V gene lookup returns CDR1 LNHDA and CDR2 SQIVND (reference sequence). The V end lost 7 bases, the J end lost 1 base, and 5 bases lay between the germline ends. CDR3 DNA: TGTGCCAGTACGCTATCTGGAAACACCATATATTTT. It yields the protein CASTLSGNTIYF.

The chain joins TRBV7-3 to TRBJ2-3; no definite D call. This CDR3 spans 13 amino acids. The germline gives CDR1 SGHTA, CDR2 FQGTGA. The germline V and J ends were trimmed by 0 bases and 5 bases, with 6 bases remaining between them. The CDR3 DNA reads TGTGCCAGCAGCTTAACGTTGAGAGATACGCAGTATTTT. Protein product: CASSLTLRDTQYF.

The V and J genes are TRBV27 and TRBJ1-1; possible D gene TRBD1, 6 bases. Germline V CDR1 and CDR2: MNHEY, SMNVEV (reference sequence). V lost 5 bases, J lost 3 bases, and 13 bases lay in between. This CDR3 has 14 amino acids. CDR3 sequence (DNA): TGTGCCAGCAGTCACACAGGGAGGGACACTGAAGCTTTCTTT. Amino acids: CASSHTGRDTEAFF.